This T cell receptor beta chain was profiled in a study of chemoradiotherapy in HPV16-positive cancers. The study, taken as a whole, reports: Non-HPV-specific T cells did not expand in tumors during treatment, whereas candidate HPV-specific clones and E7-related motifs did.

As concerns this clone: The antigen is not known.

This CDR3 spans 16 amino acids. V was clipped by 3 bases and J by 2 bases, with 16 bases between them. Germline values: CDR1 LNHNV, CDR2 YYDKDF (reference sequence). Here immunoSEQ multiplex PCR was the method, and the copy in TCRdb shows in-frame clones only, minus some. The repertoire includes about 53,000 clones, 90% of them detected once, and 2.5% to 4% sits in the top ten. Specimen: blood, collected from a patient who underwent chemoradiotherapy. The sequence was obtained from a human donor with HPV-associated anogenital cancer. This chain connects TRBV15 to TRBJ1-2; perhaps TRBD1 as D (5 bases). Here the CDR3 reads CATSRDPGVGNYGYTF. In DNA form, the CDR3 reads TGTGCCACCAGCAGGGACCCGGGGGTAGGGAACTATGGCTACACCTTC. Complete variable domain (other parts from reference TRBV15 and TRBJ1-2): DAMVIQNPRYQVTQFGKPVTLSCSQTLNHNVMYWYQQKSSQAPKLLFHYYDKDFNNEADTPDNFQSRRPNTSFCFLDIRSPGLGDTAMYLCATSRDPGVGNYGYTFGSGTRLTVV.